The source of this TCR beta chain is a study of T cells expressing NK-cell markers. Germline V gene sequence: CDR1 SGHTA, CDR2 FQGTGA. This CDR3 contains 19 residues. Following a re-call of the 5' RACE reads, TCRdb has one entry per CDR3 protein and lacks DNA. The sample has around 260,000 distinct CDR3 sequences. The receptor's source is a woman aged 18-69 years in good health. The sample was blood T cells: a sorted CD56 or NKG2C T cell subset, CD4+ or CD8+ T cells, or bulk PBMC T cells (not recorded which). V is TRBV7-3 and J is TRBJ2-1; the D call from TCRdb, TRBD1, cannot be confirmed without DNA. This chain's CDR3 is CASSSSSDGRGGPYNEQFF.